The TCR beta chain described here comes from a study of cytomegalovirus exposure and HLA in healthy donors. The primer mix had 60 Vbeta and 13 Jbeta primers. As processed by the authors: As a later analysis found, there were tens of millions of unique TCR beta chains, of which some 10 million were shared. Some clones are missing from TCRdb's copy, which holds only in-frame ones; the method was immunoSEQ multiplex PCR. V and J calls plus clone size are reproduced from that table; the DNA served to infer D and trimming. Of 95,000 to 110,000 clones listed, over 60% are singletons. Points from the study as a whole: Sequencing had likely introduced a cluster of highly shared sequence variants as an artifact. With high specificity and sensitivity, the classifier reportedly diagnosed cytomegalovirus status. Previous analysis showed most TCR beta V segments were productive about 87% or about 30% of the time.

CDR1 KGHSH and CDR2 LQKENI come from the germline V gene. With 3 bases clipped from V and 3 bases from J, the junction kept 2 bases outside the gene matches. CDR3 length: 14 residues. Concerning this clone: Its antigen is not identified.

Sequencing was performed on PBMCs. The TCR comes from a man between 60 and 75 years old in good health and CMV-seropositive. The V call is TRBV18, the J call TRBJ2-5, with 9 bases identical to TRBD2. The CDR3 is CASSPPSGEETQYF. CDR3 bases: TGTGCCAGCTCACCCCCTAGCGGGGAAGAGACCCAGTACTTC.